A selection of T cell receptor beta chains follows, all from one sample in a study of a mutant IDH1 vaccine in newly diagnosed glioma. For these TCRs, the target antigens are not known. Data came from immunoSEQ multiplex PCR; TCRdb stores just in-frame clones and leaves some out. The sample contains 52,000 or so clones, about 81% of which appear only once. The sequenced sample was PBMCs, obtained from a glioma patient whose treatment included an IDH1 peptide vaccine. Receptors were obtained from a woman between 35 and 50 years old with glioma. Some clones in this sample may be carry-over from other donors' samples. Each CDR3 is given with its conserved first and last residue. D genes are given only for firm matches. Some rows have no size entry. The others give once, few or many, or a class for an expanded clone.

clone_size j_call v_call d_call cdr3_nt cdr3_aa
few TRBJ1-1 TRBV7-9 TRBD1 TGTGCCAGCAGACCACAGGGGGCTATGGCTGAAGCTTTCTTT CASRPQGAMAEAFF
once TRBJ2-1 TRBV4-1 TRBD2 TGCGCCAGCAGCCGGAGTCGGGGGGGTTACAATGAGCAGTTCTTC CASSRSRGGYNEQFF
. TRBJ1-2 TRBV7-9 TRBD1 TGTGCCAGCAGCCTCTCAGGGGGCGGCGGCTACACCTTC CASSLSGGGGYTF
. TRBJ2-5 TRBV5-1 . TGCGCCAGCAGCTTGGTAGGTCGAGAGACCCAGTACTTC CASSLVGRETQYF
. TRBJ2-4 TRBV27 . TGTGCATCGAGGATAGCAGGGAACCCCAAAAACATTCAGTACTTC CASRIAGNPKNIQYF
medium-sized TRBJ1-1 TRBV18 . TGTGCCAGCTCATTACAGAGGAACACTGAAGCTTTCTTT CASSLQRNTEAFF
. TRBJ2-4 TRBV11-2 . TGTGCCAGCAGCCCCACGGTGTATGCCAAAAACATTCAGTACTTC CASSPTVYAKNIQYF
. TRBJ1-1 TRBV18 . TGTGCCAGCTCACCACTTGCCAGTAACACTGAAGCTTTCTTT CASSPLASNTEAFF
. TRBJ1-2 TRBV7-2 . TGTGCCAGCAGCTTAGACGGATTTTATGGCTACACCTTC CASSLDGFYGYTF
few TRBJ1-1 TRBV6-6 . TGTGCCAGCAGCCACGGGGGCAGTGAAGCCTTCTTT CASSHGGSEAFF